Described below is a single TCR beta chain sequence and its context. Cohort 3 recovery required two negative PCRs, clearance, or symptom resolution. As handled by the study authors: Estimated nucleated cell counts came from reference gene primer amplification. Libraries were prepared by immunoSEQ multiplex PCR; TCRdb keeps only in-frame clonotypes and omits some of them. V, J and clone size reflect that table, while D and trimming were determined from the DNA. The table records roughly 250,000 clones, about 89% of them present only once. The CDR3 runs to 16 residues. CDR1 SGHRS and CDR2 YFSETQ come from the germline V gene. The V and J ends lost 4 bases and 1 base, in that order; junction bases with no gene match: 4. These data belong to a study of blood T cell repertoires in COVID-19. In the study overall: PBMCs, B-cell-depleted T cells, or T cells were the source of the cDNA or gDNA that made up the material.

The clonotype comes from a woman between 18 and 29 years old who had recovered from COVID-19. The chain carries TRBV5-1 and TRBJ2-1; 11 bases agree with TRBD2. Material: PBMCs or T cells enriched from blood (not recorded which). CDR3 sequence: CASSHLAGGSYNEQFF. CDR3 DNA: TGCGCCAGCAGCCATCTAGCGGGGGGTTCCTACAATGAGCAGTTCTTC.